This passage covers 24 T cell receptor beta chains from one sample sequenced in a study of blood T cell repertoires in COVID-19. The table came from immunoSEQ multiplex PCR; TCRdb's copy has only in-frame clones and leaves some out. The table includes approximately 300,000 clones, about 85% detected once. Sequencing input: peripheral blood. The receptors shown here come from a human donor with COVID-19, enrolled during active disease. The donor label of this sample is uncertain.

This chain connects TRBV28 to TRBJ1-2; 7 bases line up with TRBD1. This CDR3 contains 13 residues. The germline CDR1 and CDR2 sequences are MDHEN and SYDVKM. V lost 7 bases to trimming and J lost 8 bases; unmatched junction nucleotides: 10. The CDR3 loop reads CASMGDPRGGYTF. In DNA form, the CDR3 reads TGTGCCAGCATGGGGGACCCCAGGGGGGGCTACACCTTC.

The chain is built from TRBV19 and TRBJ1-2, with a tentative D call TRBD1 (6 bases). Germline lookup yields CDR1 LNHDA and CDR2 SQIVND (reference sequence). V lost 5 bases, J lost 8 bases, and 24 bases lay in between. CDR3 length: 16 amino acids. CDR3 sequence reads: CASSVSRDIPKSGYTF. The CDR3 bases are TGTGCCAGTAGTGTAAGCCGGGACATCCCAAAGAGCGGCTACACCTTC.

The chain uses TRBV7-2 and TRBJ1-2; no clear D gene. Germline V CDR1 and CDR2: SGHTA, FQGNSA. The length of the CDR3 is 15 residues. The V gene lost 5 bases and the J gene lost 4 bases, with 17 bases spanning the gap. The CDR3 protein is CASSLSPSEGYGYTF. In DNA, the CDR3 is TGTGCCAGCAGCCTGAGCCCCTCAGAGGGCTATGGCTACACCTTC.

The V call is TRBV19, the J call TRBJ2-2; 8 nucleotides align to TRBD1. Germline trimming cut 1 base from V and 1 base from J; bases unmatched to any gene: 2. The CDR3 runs to 16 residues. CDR1 is LNHDA and CDR2 is SQIVND in the germline V gene (reference sequence). CDR3 sequence: CASSIGQGWNTGELFF. As DNA, the CDR3 is TGTGCCAGTAGTATAGGACAGGGGTGGAACACCGGGGAGCTGTTTTTT.

The rearrangement uses TRBV12-5 and TRBJ2-3; perhaps TRBD2 as D (5 bases). The germline V gene has CDR1 LGHNT and CDR2 FRNRAP. This CDR3 has 13 residues. The V gene lost 5 bases and the J gene lost 5 bases, with 11 bases spanning the gap. CDR3 residues: CASGTRSGDTQYF. The CDR3 nucleotides are TGTGCTAGTGGTACCCGAAGCGGAGATACGCAGTATTTT.

The V gene is TRBV9, the J gene TRBJ1-2, with TRBD1 identical over 7 bases. V gave up 0 bases and J gave up 8 bases; unmatched junction bases: 7. CDR1 SGDLS and CDR2 YYNGEE come from the germline V gene. CDR3 size: 14 residues. The CDR3 reads CASSVVEGASGYTF. DNA of the CDR3: TGTGCCAGCAGCGTAGTCGAGGGGGCGTCGGGCTACACCTTC.

This chain joins TRBV5-6 and TRBJ2-3; 10 nucleotides line up with TRBD2. Germline CDR1 reads SGHDT; CDR2 reads YYEEEE. V was clipped by 3 bases and J by 4 bases; unmatched bases: 5. The CDR3 spans 15 residues. This CDR3 reads CASSYLAGVADTQYF. The CDR3 DNA sequence: TGTGCCAGCAGCTACCTAGCGGGAGTGGCAGATACGCAGTATTTT.

The chain has TRBV19 and TRBJ1-5, with 10 positions matching TRBD1. V lost 1 base to trimming and J lost 6 bases; unmatched junction nucleotides: 9. The CDR3 sequence is 17 residues long. Germline V lookup: CDR1 LNHDA, CDR2 SQIVND (reference sequence). The CDR3 DNA follows: TGTGCCAGTAGTATAGGGCGGGACAGGGGATTTATTCAGCCCCAGCATTTT. It specifies CASSIGRDRGFIQPQHF.

The CDR3 DNA reads as TGTGCCTGGAGTCTGGCGGGCACAGATACGCAGTATTTT. It encodes CAWSLAGTDTQYF. The J gene is TRBJ2-3, the V gene TRBV30, with unresolved D. V was shortened by 2 bases and J by 1 base, with 7 bases between the two germline ends. The CDR3 is 13 residues long. Per germline, CDR1 GTSNPN and CDR2 SVGIG (reference sequence).

The J gene is TRBJ2-1, the V gene TRBV9; TRBD2 is a possible D gene (5 bases). Trimming removed 0 bases from V and 7 bases from J, with 11 bases in between. The germline gives CDR1 SGDLS, CDR2 YYNGEE. This CDR3 has 14 amino acids. CDR3 in amino acids: CASSVAGNENEQFF. The CDR3 DNA follows: TGTGCCAGCAGCGTAGCGGGAAATGAAAATGAGCAGTTCTTC.

This chain links TRBV6-5 with TRBJ1-2; tentative D call: TRBD1 (6 bases). The germline V gene encodes CDR1 MNHEY and CDR2 SVGAGI. V lost 0 bases and J lost 2, with 10 bases in between. The CDR3 spans 15 residues. This CDR3 is CASSYSPGANYGYTF. The CDR3 nucleotides are TGTGCCAGCAGTTACTCGCCAGGGGCCAACTATGGCTACACCTTC.

The chain couples TRBV29-1 to TRBJ2-1, with TRBD2 matching over 9 bases. CDR3 length equals 14 residues. J gave up 0 bases and V 8 bases, and 5 bases lay outside the gene matches. Germline assignment: CDR1 SQVTM and CDR2 ANQGSEA. The CDR3 bases are TGCAGCTCGAGACTAGCGGACTCCTACAATGAGCAGTTCTTC. It specifies CSSRLADSYNEQFF.

The chain employs TRBV9 and TRBJ1-6; D not resolved. Germline loops: CDR1 SGDLS, CDR2 YYNGEE. The germline V and J ends were trimmed by 0 bases and 10 bases, with 11 bases remaining between them. The CDR3 is 14 amino acids. CDR3 region: CASSVDIGQSPLHF. The CDR3 nucleotides read TGTGCCAGCAGCGTAGACATTGGCCAGTCACCCCTCCACTTT. Full variable domain (remainder filled in from reference TRBV9 and TRBJ1-6): DSGVTQTPKHLITATGQRVTLRCSPRSGDLSVYWYQQSLDQGLQFLIQYYNGEERAKGNILERFSAQQFPDLHSELNLSSLELGDSALYFCASSVDIGQSPLHFGNGTRLTVT.

As regards this clone: The sample contains more than one DNA sequence encoding this CDR3. The rearrangement links TRBV11-2 to TRBJ1-1; TRBD1 aligns across 7 bases. The CDR3 is 13 residues long. From germline, CDR1 is SGHAT and CDR2 FQNNGV. Trimming cost V 5 bases and J 3 bases; bases outside gene matches: 3. CDR3 sequence: CASSLDRDTEAFF. The CDR3 nucleotides are TGTGCCAGCAGCCTTGACAGGGACACTGAAGCTTTCTTT.

The chain has TRBV2 and TRBJ1-4; D gene unclear. This CDR3 contains 13 residues. V lost 7 bases to trimming and J lost 7 bases, with 13 bases between them. The germline gives CDR1 SNHLY, CDR2 FYNNEI. The CDR3 spells CASTNPGGEKLFF. CDR3 DNA sequence: TGTGCCAGCACGAACCCTGGCGGTGAAAAACTGTTTTTT. The full variable domain, its missing parts supplied by reference TRBV2 and TRBJ1-4, is EPEVTQTPSHQVTQMGQEVILRCVPISNHLYFYWYRQILGQKVEFLVSFYNNEISEKSEIFDDQFSVERPDGSNFTLKIRSTKLEDSAMYFCASTNPGGEKLFFGSGTQLSVL.

The chain links TRBV10-1 to TRBJ1-1, with 8 bases lining up with TRBD1. The CDR3 spans 15 residues. Germline V gene lookup returns CDR1 WNHNN and CDR2 SYGVQD (reference sequence). Trimming cost V 0 bases and J 4 bases; bases outside gene matches: 4. DNA for the CDR3: TGCGCCAGCAGTGAGTCGGGGACAGGCCCCACTGAAGCTTTCTTT. It codes for CASSESGTGPTEAFF.

The CDR3: CASSLDSRGYEQYF. CDR3 DNA sequence: TGTGCCAGCAGCTTAGACAGTAGGGGGTACGAGCAGTACTTC. This sequence joins TRBV11-2 and TRBJ2-7, with TRBD1 as a possible D gene (6 bases). The ends were cut back, 0 bases at V and 4 bases at J, with 10 bases in the middle. The germline gives CDR1 SGHAT, CDR2 FQNNGV. The CDR3 extends over 14 amino acids.

The chain recombines TRBV7-2 with TRBJ1-3, with D unclear. The CDR3 totals 15 residues. V lost 5 bases, J lost 3 bases, and 14 bases lay in between. Germline V gene data show CDR1 as SGHTA and CDR2 as FQGNSA. CDR3 DNA: TGTGCCAGCAGCCCGGGTTCCGGGAGTGGAAACACCATATATTTT. It yields the protein CASSPGSGSGNTIYF.

The V call is TRBV5-1, the J call TRBJ2-3; 7 bases agree with TRBD1. The CDR3 spans 16 residues. CDR1 and CDR2 from the germline V gene are SGHRS and YFSETQ. V lost 0 bases, J lost 1 base, and 5 bases stayed unmatched. The CDR3, as DNA: TGCGCCAGCAGCTTGGGAGGGGGCGCGGGCACAGATACGCAGTATTTT. As protein: CASSLGGGAGTDTQYF.

The chain joins TRBV5-6 to TRBJ1-1; D not certain. V lost 2 bases to trimming and J lost 5 bases, with 7 bases between them. The CDR3 spans 12 residues. Per germline, CDR1 SGHDT and CDR2 YYEEEE. The CDR3 DNA is TGTGCCAGCAGCTTTAAGCAAACTGAAGCTTTCTTT. This sequence encodes CASSFKQTEAFF.

The J gene is TRBJ1-2, the V gene TRBV12-3 or TRBV12-4; D remains ambiguous. The CDR3 is 12 residues long. Trimming shortened V by 5 bases and J by 4 bases, and 8 bases separated the two germline ends. The CDR3 DNA reads as TGTGCCAGCAGTCCCCCCATCTATGGCTACACCTTC. Protein: CASSPPIYGYTF.

The chain recombines TRBV25-1 with TRBJ1-3, with 8 bases matching TRBD1. The CDR3 has 15 residues. V gave up 3 bases and J gave up 4 bases; unmatched junction bases: 5. The germline CDR1 and CDR2 sequences are MGHDK and SYGVNS. This CDR3 is CASSDSTGVGNTIYF. CDR3 sequence (DNA): TGTGCCAGCAGTGACTCGACAGGGGTAGGAAACACCATATATTTT.

The chain carries TRBV18 and TRBJ2-7, with TRBD1 matching over 8 bases. Germline-derived CDR1 and CDR2 are KGHSH and LQKENI. The CDR3 extends over 15 amino acids. Unmatched junction bases numbered 10, after V lost 5 bases and J lost 4 bases. The CDR3 reads CASSSLSGQGYEQYF. In DNA, the CDR3 is TGTGCCAGCTCATCGCTCAGTGGACAGGGATACGAGCAGTACTTC.

This CDR3 reads CASSPPGSGIYEQYF. The CDR3, as DNA: TGTGCCAGCAGCCCGCCGGGGTCTGGGATCTACGAGCAGTACTTC. The chain links TRBV7-3 to TRBJ2-7; TRBD2 might be the D (5 bases). Between the trimmed V and J ends, which lost 5 bases and 3 bases, there was a span of 17 bases. Germline V gives CDR1 SGHTA, CDR2 FQGTGA. The CDR3 totals 15 residues.